Below, 15 T cell receptor beta chains from the same sample are listed, as sequenced in a study of CD8 T cells in Susac syndrome. Random hexamers were used to reverse transcribe an amount of roughly 0.45 to 1 ug RNA. TCRdb re-derived calls from the immunoSEQ multiplex PCR reads in MiXCR, one entry per CDR3 protein. The table records under 350,000 distinct CDR3 sequences, 92% of them present only once. The specimen sequenced was CD4+ T cells from PBMCs. These receptor sequences come from a human donor with multiple sclerosis.

The rearrangement uses TRBV12-3 or TRBV12-4 and TRBJ2-7, with D possibly matching TRBD1 (6 bases). V was shortened by 2 bases and J by 2 bases, with 19 bases between the two germline ends. CDR3 length: 17 amino acids. CDR3 sequence: CASSLFHQQGNPYEQYF. In DNA form, the CDR3 reads TGTGCCAGCAGTTTATTCCACCAACAGGGTAACCCCTACGAGCAGTACTTC.

This rearrangement joins TRBV5-6 to TRBJ2-7, with unresolved D. Trimming took off 0 bases at V and 5 bases at J, with 12 bases between the two ends. CDR1 SGHDT and CDR2 YYEEEE come from the germline V gene. The CDR3 sequence is 14 residues long. CDR3 sequence reads: CASSLAFIGNEQYF. The CDR3 region has the DNA TGTGCCAGCAGCTTGGCCTTCATAGGGAACGAGCAGTACTTC. Filled out from reference TRBV5-6 and TRBJ2-7, the complete variable domain reads DAGVTQSPTHLIKTRGQQVTLRCSPKSGHDTVSWYQQALGQGPQFIFQYYEEEERQRGNFPDRFSGHQFPNYSSELNVNALLLGDSALYLCASSLAFIGNEQYFGPGTRLTVT.

The chain links TRBV18 to TRBJ1-1; D perhaps matches TRBD1 (5 bases). V was cut by 3 bases and J by 3 bases, with 14 bases left in between. Germline V lookup: CDR1 KGHSH, CDR2 LQKENI. The CDR3 totals 15 residues. The CDR3 coding sequence is TGTGCCAGCTCACCGTTGAGCACGGGGGACACTGAAGCTTTCTTT. Protein product: CASSPLSTGDTEAFF.

This chain uses TRBV29-1 with TRBJ2-5; no clear D gene. Deletions cut 4 bases from V and 4 bases from J, with 10 bases between. Looked up from germline, CDR1 is SQVTM and CDR2 is ANQGSEA. This CDR3 is 12 amino acids long. The CDR3 spells CSVGLVSETQYF. The CDR3 nucleotides are TGCAGCGTTGGGTTGGTTTCAGAGACCCAGTACTTC.

The rearrangement links TRBV5-1 to TRBJ2-2; no clear D. The CDR3 consists of 15 residues. The germline CDR1 and CDR2 sequences are SGHRS and YFSETQ. V gave up 5 bases and J gave up 2 bases, with 13 bases separating them. Here the CDR3 DNA reads TGCGCCAGCAGGATACTAAGTACTAACACCGGGGAGCTGTTTTTT. Translation gives CASRILSTNTGELFF. Drawing the rest from reference TRBV5-1 and TRBJ2-2, the complete variable domain is KAGVTQTPRYLIKTRGQQVTLSCSPISGHRSVSWYQQTPGQGLQFLFEYFSETQRNKGNFPGRFSGRQFSNSRSEMNVSTLELGDSALYLCASRILSTNTGELFFGEGSRLTVL.

The chain is built from TRBV30 and TRBJ2-7; D gene uncertain. V was cut by 1 base and J by 0 bases, with 10 bases left in between. Germline V CDR1 and CDR2: GTSNPN, SVGIG (reference sequence). CDR3 length: 14 residues. CDR3 in DNA: TGTGCCTGGAGTGCAGGCGGTAGCTCCTACGAGCAGTACTTC. It encodes CAWSAGGSSYEQYF.

The chain couples TRBV6-2 or TRBV6-3 to TRBJ2-1, with D maybe TRBD2 (5 bases). Trimming removed 4 bases at V and 6 bases at J, with 16 bases between. Germline V gene data show CDR1 as MNHEY and CDR2 as SVGEGT. The CDR3 loop spans 15 amino acids. The CDR3 reads CASSSHTRAPNEQFF. CDR3 coding DNA: TGTGCCAGCAGTTCGCATACTAGAGCTCCCAATGAGCAGTTCTTC.

The chain couples TRBV7-9 to TRBJ2-5; 7 nucleotides line up with TRBD1. The V gene end was trimmed by 6 bases and the J gene end by 1 base; junction bases not matched to a gene: 8. Germline CDR1 reads SEHNR; CDR2 reads FQNEAQ (reference sequence). This CDR3 is 15 amino acids long. The CDR3 sequence is CASSANRGLQETQYF. CDR3 nucleotides: TGTGCCAGCAGTGCAAACAGGGGCCTCCAAGAGACCCAGTACTTC.

V is TRBV7-9 and J is TRBJ1-3; D ambiguous. This CDR3 comprises 12 residues. The V gene lost 5 bases and the J gene lost 4 bases, with 6 bases spanning the gap. In germline, CDR1 is SEHNR, CDR2 FQNEAQ (reference sequence). CDR3 in DNA: TGTGCCAGCAGCATACGGGGAAACACCATATATTTT. Amino acid sequence: CASSIRGNTIYF.

J is TRBJ2-7 and V is TRBV20-1, with 10 nucleotides matching TRBD2. The length of the CDR3 is 15 residues. Germline CDR1 DFQATT, CDR2 SNEGSKA (reference sequence). The J segment lost 5 bases and the V segment lost 0 bases, leaving 7 bases of the junction unmatched. The CDR3 loop is CSARDPAGGLDEQYF. In nucleotides, the CDR3 is TGCAGTGCTAGAGATCCAGCGGGAGGGCTAGACGAGCAGTACTTC.

This chain connects TRBV15 to TRBJ2-5; no clear D gene. V lost 0 bases and J 4 bases, leaving 12 bases between the germline ends. CDR3 length equals 15 residues. From germline, CDR1 is LNHNV and CDR2 YYDKDF (reference sequence). CDR3 sequence: CATSRDQTPGETQYF. The CDR3 DNA reads as TGTGCCACCAGCAGAGATCAGACCCCAGGAGAGACCCAGTACTTC.

The J gene is TRBJ1-6, the V gene TRBV19, with D maybe TRBD1 (6 bases). Trimming removed 7 bases from V and 7 bases from J, with 11 bases in between. This CDR3 spans 13 amino acids. Looked up from germline, CDR1 is LNHDA and CDR2 is SQIVND (reference sequence). CDR3 nucleotide sequence: TGTGCCAGTACCAGGACAGTCAATTCACCCCTCCACTTT. It translates to CASTRTVNSPLHF.

This rearrangement joins TRBV7-2 to TRBJ2-7, with D perhaps matching TRBD2 (6 bases). CDR1 is SGHTA and CDR2 is FQGNSA in the germline V gene. The germline V and J ends were trimmed by 4 bases and 1 base, with 11 bases remaining between them. This CDR3 contains 14 residues. This chain's CDR3 is CASSSDSGSYEQYF. The CDR3, as DNA: TGTGCCAGCAGCTCCGATAGCGGATCCTACGAGCAGTACTTC.

The chain combines TRBV20-1 with TRBJ2-5, with D unresolved. CDR3 length: 14 residues. The ends were cut back, 1 base at V and 7 bases at J, with 16 bases in the middle. Germline V lookup: CDR1 DFQATT, CDR2 SNEGSKA (reference sequence). CDR3 nucleotides: TGCAGTGCTAGAGTTCCAGTTGATCTGGGGACCCAGTACTTC. This codes for CSARVPVDLGTQYF.

The rearrangement links TRBV4-2 to TRBJ2-1; D possibly corresponds to TRBD2 (6 bases). V lost 1 base, J lost 4 bases, and 20 bases lay in between. Germline V gene data show CDR1 as LGHNA and CDR2 as YNFKEQ. This CDR3 has 18 residues. CDR3 protein: CASSQGRVRDSTYNEQFF. Written as DNA, the CDR3 is TGTGCCAGCAGCCAAGGGCGTGTCCGGGACTCTACATACAATGAGCAGTTCTTC.